Listed here is a single TCR beta chain. The CDR3 contains 16 residues. The germline gives CDR1 SGHAT, CDR2 FQNNGV. V was trimmed by 0 bases and J by 1 base, leaving 9 bases between them. The data are from a study of blood T cell repertoires in COVID-19. Study background: COVID-19 samples collected from the United States, Italy and Spain covered acute and convalescent phases. From T cells, B-cell-depleted T cells, or PBMCs came the material, which was cDNA or gDNA.

The data were produced by immunoSEQ multiplex PCR, yet TCRdb's version contains in-frame clones alone and is incomplete. Of roughly 130,000 clones listed, roughly 80% are singletons. The TCR originated in a woman aged 25-40 years who had recovered from COVID-19. The specimen was peripheral blood. J is TRBJ1-4 and V is TRBV11-2, with unresolved D. CDR3 region: CASSLDPGLTNEKLFF. DNA for the CDR3: TGTGCCAGCAGCTTAGATCCCGGGTTAACTAATGAAAAACTGTTTTTT.